This entry describes one T cell receptor beta chain. Its matching antigen is unknown. The data derive from a study of blood T cells in healthy people across ages. Study conclusions and caveats: As age increased, TCR beta diversity per million T cells fell in a roughly linear fashion.

Trimming removed 6 bases from V and 0 bases from J, with 18 bases in between. Germline values: CDR1 MNHNS, CDR2 SASEGT. There are 17 residues in the CDR3. The use of a sample-barcoded 5' primer and a J-beta primer mix characterized a second PCR of roughly 7 to 12 cycles. TCRdb itself ran the 5' RACE reads through MiXCR, one entry per CDR3 protein. The sample contains 1,300,000 or so distinct CDR3 sequences, around 59% of which appear only once. The TCR sequence derives from a man aged 18-30 years in good health. Sequencing was done on a sample of blood. V and J are TRBV6-1 and TRBJ2-1, with D possibly TRBD1 on 6 matching bases. The CDR3 here is CASRAETGFSSYNEQFF. CDR3 DNA sequence: TGTGCCAGCAGGGCCGAAACAGGGTTTAGCTCCTACAATGAGCAGTTCTTC.